These 9 T cell receptor beta chains share one sample of origin, sequenced in a study of T cells in Graves' hyperthyroidism and ophthalmopathy (dated by TCRdb to the late 2010s). Library method: multiplex PCR. Sequencing relied on an Illumina HiSeq 2000. The TCR beta CDR3 regions were amplified from RNA transcripts. The first round of RT-PCR for the TCR CDR3 was performed with the HTBI primer set and the Qiagen OneStep RT-PCR kit. TCRdb's own reprocessing of the public reads used fastp at Q25 and MiXCR and kept productive beta chains. Rows merge per CDR3 protein into single entries with the most common DNA and genes. This sample has just over 550,000 distinct CDR3 sequences in its table, and around 46% of those were observed once. The ten largest clones capture approximately 8.2% of the sample. Sequencing was carried out using peripheral blood or thyroid tissue (not recorded which). Receptors were obtained from a young woman with Graves' hyperthyroidism. Donor details come from another sample of the same person, matched by shared clones.

This clonotype occurred a few times. This chain joins TRBV14 and TRBJ2-6; D is unclear. Trimming pared 3 bases from V and 0 bases from J, leaving 9 bases between. Germline loops: CDR1 SGHDN, CDR2 FVKESK. CDR3 length equals 16 residues. The CDR3 is CASSHPRHSGANVLTF. Written as DNA, the CDR3 is TGTGCCAGCAGCCACCCCAGGCACTCTGGGGCCAACGTCCTGACTTTC.

The CDR3 is CASSGWGGWVQETQYF. CDR3 DNA sequence: TGTGCCAGCAGCGGATGGGGGGGCTGGGTCCAAGAGACCCAGTACTTC. The chain links TRBV11-3 to TRBJ2-5; the D gene is possibly TRBD2 (7 bases). This CDR3 region has 16 residues. Germline CDR1 and CDR2: SGHNT and YENEEA. Trimming shortened V by 5 bases and J by 1 base, and 17 bases separated the two germline ends.

V gene TRBV7-8 combines with J gene TRBJ2-2; perhaps TRBD1 as D (5 bases). CDR3 length: 14 residues. V gave up 7 bases and J gave up 2 bases, with 11 bases separating them. CDR1 SGHVS and CDR2 FQNEAQ come from the germline V gene. The CDR3 spells CASISQVNTGELFF. In nucleotides, the CDR3 is TGTGCCAGCATTTCACAGGTCAACACCGGGGAGCTGTTTTTT.

The rearrangement joins TRBV2 to TRBJ2-3, with TRBD2 identical over 9 bases. V lost 8 bases to trimming and J lost 10 bases; unmatched junction nucleotides: 4. The CDR3 is made up of 11 amino acids. From germline, CDR1 is SNHLY and CDR2 FYNNEI. This CDR3 is CASRREGPQYF. DNA for the CDR3: TGTGCCAGCCGGCGGGAGGGCCCGCAGTATTTT.

The chain is built from TRBV2 and TRBJ2-1; 7 nucleotides match TRBD1. CDR3 size: 12 residues. From germline, CDR1 is SNHLY and CDR2 FYNNEI. Trimming at V came to 8 bases and at J to 8 bases, leaving 6 bases not matched to a gene. DNA for the CDR3: TGTGCCAGCGGTACAGGGGATGATGAGCAGTTCTTC. Protein sequence: CASGTGDDEQFF.

CDR3 coding DNA: TGTGCCAGTCGGACCGGGAGGGCAGGGGCCAACGTCCTGACTTTC. It is translated as CASRTGRAGANVLTF. This chain links TRBV6-1 with TRBJ2-6; 8 bases fit TRBD2. Germline trimming cut 9 bases from V and 4 bases from J; bases unmatched to any gene: 8. The length of the CDR3 is 15 residues. Germline V gene sequence: CDR1 MNHNS, CDR2 SASEGT.

The chain uses TRBV7-2 and TRBJ2-2, with D possibly being TRBD2 (5 bases). CDR3 length equals 17 residues. The ends were cut back, 4 bases at V and 1 base at J, with 16 bases in the middle. CDR1 and CDR2 (germline): SGHTA, FQGNSA. CDR3 coding DNA: TGTGCCAGCAGCTCCCCCTGGGGTAGCGAGAACACCGGGGAGCTGTTTTTT. This encodes CASSSPWGSENTGELFF.

This clonotype has at least ten counts. The CDR3 bases are TGTGCCGCCACGGGACCGATGAACACCGGGGAGCTGTTTTTT. This encodes CAATGPMNTGELFF. V usage is TRBV10-3 and J usage is TRBJ2-2, with D perhaps matching TRBD1 or TRBD2 (5 bases each). Germline V gives CDR1 ENHRY, CDR2 SYGVKD. V gave up 11 bases and J gave up 1 base, with 14 bases separating them. The CDR3 is 14 residues long.

Worth noting for this clonotype: Here the CDR3 omits its conserved ending phenylalanine or tryptophan, so a read error is the likely source. The chain links TRBV20-1 to TRBJ2-7, with 13 bases lining up with TRBD2. In germline, CDR1 is DFQATT, CDR2 SNEGSKA (reference sequence). V lost 1 base, J lost 4 bases, and 10 bases stayed unmatched. The CDR3 covers 17 residues. The CDR3 DNA sequence: TGCAGTGCTAGAGGAGACGGACTAGCGGGAGTGGGGTACGAGCAGTACATC. This translates into CSARGDGLAGVGYEQYI.